The 17 T cell receptor beta chains presented below share a single source sample, sequenced in a study of cytomegalovirus exposure and HLA in healthy donors. Use of 60 Vbeta and 13 Jbeta primers characterized the PCR. Clones were sequenced by immunoSEQ multiplex PCR, and TCRdb holds only the in-frame ones, with some missing. The table shows about 170,000 clones, with approximately 80% occurring only once. The source material was PBMCs. These receptors all stem from a woman in her late teens or twenties in good health and CMV-seronegative.

The gene calls are TRBV5-5 and TRBJ2-7; D perhaps matches TRBD2 (6 bases). This CDR3 is 15 amino acids long. Trimming cost V 4 bases and J 2 bases, with 16 bases left between them. Germline V gene lookup returns CDR1 SGHKS and CDR2 YYEKEE (reference sequence). The CDR3 is CASSASGLATYEQYF. The CDR3 nucleotides read TGTGCCAGCAGCGCATCGGGACTCGCAACCTACGAGCAGTACTTC.

The rearrangement joins TRBV5-5 to TRBJ2-7; weak D call: TRBD1 (5 bases). Germline-derived CDR1 and CDR2 are SGHKS and YYEKEE (reference sequence). Trimming cost V 0 bases and J 7 bases, with 17 bases left between them. This CDR3 contains 15 residues. CDR3 amino acids: CASSLALTDTLEQYF. Written as DNA, the CDR3 is TGTGCCAGCAGCTTGGCTCTCACGGACACCCTGGAGCAGTACTTC.

The chain recombines TRBV28 with TRBJ1-2; no firm D call. The germline gives CDR1 MDHEN, CDR2 SYDVKM. Trimming shortened V by 6 bases and J by 3 bases, and 23 bases separated the two germline ends. The CDR3 sequence is 17 residues long. In nucleotides, the CDR3 is TGTGCCAGCAGCTTCGACCAGCCAGCAGAGGATCACTATGGCTACACCTTC. Its translation: CASSFDQPAEDHYGYTF.

There are a few counts of this clone. The J gene is TRBJ1-1, the V gene TRBV28, with D possibly TRBD1 on 6 matching bases. CDR1 and CDR2 from the germline V gene are MDHEN and SYDVKM. The CDR3 is made up of 14 amino acids. V lost 8 bases to trimming and J lost 3 bases, with 16 bases between them. Here the CDR3 DNA reads TGTGCCAGCGGATCACAGGGCTGGGACACTGAAGCTTTCTTT. Protein sequence: CASGSQGWDTEAFF.

The chain uses TRBV2 and TRBJ1-5; no firm D call. This CDR3 is 15 amino acids long. V was shortened by 6 bases and J by 3 bases, with 15 bases between the two germline ends. Germline V CDR1 and CDR2: SNHLY, FYNNEI. The CDR3 protein is CASRAGRALNQPQHF. CDR3 DNA: TGTGCCAGCAGAGCGGGGAGGGCCCTCAATCAGCCCCAGCATTTT. Variable domain in full (rest from reference TRBV2 and TRBJ1-5): EPEVTQTPSHQVTQMGQEVILRCVPISNHLYFYWYRQILGQKVEFLVSFYNNEISEKSEIFDDQFSVERPDGSNFTLKIRSTKLEDSAMYFCASRAGRALNQPQHFGDGTRLSIL.

This chain joins TRBV18 and TRBJ1-1; TRBD1 matches at 7 bases. Germline V gene data show CDR1 as KGHSH and CDR2 as LQKENI. Losses at the gene ends were 3 bases for V and 4 bases for J; bases not matched to a gene: 14. This CDR3 contains 17 residues. The CDR3 DNA reads TGTGCCAGCTCACCGGCGGGACAGATATCTGGGGGCACTGAAGCTTTCTTT. This gives the protein CASSPAGQISGGTEAFF. The complete variable domain, with remaining parts taken from reference TRBV18 and TRBJ1-1, reads NAGVMQNPRHLVRRRGQEARLRCSPMKGHSHVYWYRQLPEEGLKFMVYLQKENIIDESGMPKERFSAEFPKEGPSILRIQQVVRGDSAAYFCASSPAGQISGGTEAFFGQGTRLTVV.

This chain links TRBV6-5 with TRBJ2-5; D uncertain. The closer fit of TRBJ2-7 to the DNA end suggests the J call may be wrong. The CDR3 has 11 amino acids. Germline V gene lookup returns CDR1 MNHEY and CDR2 SVGAGI. The CDR3 DNA sequence: TGTGCCAGCAGAGCACTCTACGAGCAGTACTTC. Translation gives CASRALYEQYF.

The V and J genes are TRBV11-2 and TRBJ2-7, with 9 bases that match TRBD1. Germline V gene sequence: CDR1 SGHAT, CDR2 FQNNGV. The junction had 12 bases not matched to a gene; V was cut back by 5 bases and J by 4 bases. The CDR3 has 16 residues. The CDR3 loop is CASSALNRGRSYEQYF. The CDR3 DNA reads as TGTGCCAGCAGCGCCTTGAACAGGGGGCGTTCTTACGAGCAGTACTTC.

The chain links TRBV7-8 to TRBJ2-5; 9 nucleotides align to TRBD2. This CDR3 contains 15 residues. Trimming at V came to 0 bases and at J to 5 bases, leaving 4 bases not matched to a gene. CDR1 is SGHVS and CDR2 is FQNEAQ in the germline V gene. CDR3 in DNA: TGTGCCAGCAGCTTAGCGAGCGGGAGGTCCGAGACCCAGTACTTC. This codes for CASSLASGRSETQYF. The full variable domain, with the rest looked up from reference TRBV7-8 and TRBJ2-5, is GAGVSQSPRYKVAKRGQDVALRCDPISGHVSLFWYQQALGQGPEFLTYFQNEAQLDKSGLPSDRFFAERPEGSVSTLKIQRTQQEDSAVYLCASSLASGRSETQYFGPGTRLLVL.

This clone came up a few times. This chain links TRBV11-2 with TRBJ2-7; 9 nucleotides align to TRBD2. J lost 3 bases, V lost 6 bases, and 3 bases had no gene match. This CDR3 has 13 residues. Germline CDR1 SGHAT, CDR2 FQNNGV. The CDR3 DNA is TGTGCCAGCAGGCGACTAGCGGTCTACGAGCAGTACTTC. As protein: CASRRLAVYEQYF.

The chain employs TRBV30 and TRBJ2-1, with D possibly TRBD2 on 5 matching bases. The V end lost 3 bases, the J end lost 2 bases, and 11 bases lay between the germline ends. The CDR3 contains 14 residues. From germline, CDR1 is GTSNPN and CDR2 SVGIG (reference sequence). DNA for the CDR3: TGTGCCTGGAGGGAGTACGGGGCCTACAATGAGCAGTTCTTC. It encodes CAWREYGAYNEQFF.

The rearrangement uses TRBV28 and TRBJ1-5; D is perhaps TRBD1 (5 bases). The CDR3 is made up of 12 amino acids. Germline V gene lookup returns CDR1 MDHEN and CDR2 SYDVKM. Trimming took 7 bases from V and 6 from J, leaving 10 bases between them. CDR3 coding DNA: TGTGCCAGCAATCAGGGAGGTCAGCCCCAGCATTTT. Translated, it gives CASNQGGQPQHF.

The rearrangement uses TRBV27 and TRBJ2-3; no firm D call. The CDR3 sequence is 11 residues long. From germline, CDR1 is MNHEY and CDR2 SMNVEV (reference sequence). Trimming removed 6 bases from V and 6 bases from J, with 7 bases in between. CDR3 protein: CASRNEDTQYF. In DNA, the CDR3 is TGTGCCAGCAGAAATGAGGATACGCAGTATTTT.

The chain links TRBV4-2 to TRBJ2-7; D is unresolved. The CDR3 sequence is 16 residues long. Germline CDR1 LGHNA, CDR2 YNFKEQ. V shed 1 base and J shed 2 bases, with 15 bases lying between them. The CDR3 loop is CASSQVLRSSTYEQYF. The CDR3 bases are TGTGCCAGCAGCCAAGTTTTGAGATCTTCAACCTACGAGCAGTACTTC.

V and J are TRBV30 and TRBJ2-3; 8 positions match TRBD2. Germline lookup yields CDR1 GTSNPN and CDR2 SVGIG (reference sequence). The length of the CDR3 is 20 residues. V lost 4 bases and J lost 0; bases outside the gene matches: 21. The CDR3: CAWNEAGAFFRGTSTDTQYF. CDR3 in DNA: TGTGCCTGGAACGAAGCGGGAGCTTTCTTTAGGGGGACTAGCACAGATACGCAGTATTTT.

The chain couples TRBV4-3 to TRBJ2-3; D gene ambiguous. The CDR3 length is 14 residues. Trimming took off 0 bases at V and 4 bases at J, with 8 bases between the two ends. The germline V gene has CDR1 LGHNA and CDR2 YSLEER. The chain's CDR3 is CASSQDRFSDTQYF. DNA of the CDR3: TGCGCCAGCAGCCAAGATCGTTTCTCAGATACGCAGTATTTT.

CDR3 in DNA: TGTGCCAGCACTAAAAAAGAGACCCAGTACTTC. Translated: CASTKKETQYF. The chain links TRBV28 to TRBJ2-5; D gene unclear. The CDR3 has 11 amino acids. Trimming shortened V by 7 bases and J by 3 bases, and 6 bases separated the two germline ends. Germline V gives CDR1 MDHEN, CDR2 SYDVKM. Complete variable domain (other parts from reference TRBV28 and TRBJ2-5): DVKVTQSSRYLVKRTGEKVFLECVQDMDHENMFWYRQDPGLGLRLIYFSYDVKMKEKGDIPEGYSVSREKKERFSLILESASTNQTSMYLCASTKKETQYFGPGTRLLVL.